This T cell receptor (beta chain) was identified in a study of regulatory T cells in long-lasting Graves disease. Time point reported: persistent/refractory GD, antithyroid drugs over 5 years with positive TRAb. PBMC-derived RNA was used for the TCR library. This clonotype appeared many times. TCR beta libraries were built with iRepertoire HTBI primers and Arm-PCR of CDR3 regions. TCRdb ran MiXCR on the multiplex PCR reads and lists one entry per CDR3 protein. The sample shows approximately 400,000 distinct CDR3 sequences, less than 30% of them seen only once. Looked up from germline, CDR1 is SNHLY and CDR2 is FYNNEI. The CDR3 loop spans 13 amino acids. The ends were cut back, 5 bases at V and 4 bases at J, with 9 bases in the middle.

This chain connects TRBV2 to TRBJ2-4; D uncertain. This specimen consisted of peripheral blood mononuclear cells (PBMCs), obtained when the disease was refractory, from a patient treated with antithyroid drugs. This TCR derives from a woman aged 40-49 years with Graves disease. The CDR3 bases are TGTGCCAGCAGTAGTGATCGTAAAAACATTCAGTACTTC. Amino acids: CASSSDRKNIQYF.